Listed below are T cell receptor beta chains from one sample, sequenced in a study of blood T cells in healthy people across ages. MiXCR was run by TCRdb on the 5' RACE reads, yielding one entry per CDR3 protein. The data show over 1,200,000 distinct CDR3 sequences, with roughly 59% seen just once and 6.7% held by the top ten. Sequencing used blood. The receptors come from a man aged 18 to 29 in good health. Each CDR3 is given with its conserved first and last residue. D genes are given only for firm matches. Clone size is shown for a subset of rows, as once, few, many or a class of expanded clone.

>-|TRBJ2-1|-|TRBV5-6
TGTGCCAGCAACATCCGGGACCGAGAATGGAGGGAGCAGTTCTTC
CASNIRDREWREQFF
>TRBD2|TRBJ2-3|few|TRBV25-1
TGTGCCAGCAGCCTACTAGCGGGAGTGTCAGATACGCAGTATTTT
CASSLLAGVSDTQYF
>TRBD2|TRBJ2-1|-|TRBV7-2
TGTGCCAGCAGCGGGACTAGCGGACCCCTCCCGACCAATGAGCAGTTCTTC
CASSGTSGPLPTNEQFF
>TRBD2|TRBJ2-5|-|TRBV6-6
TGTGCCAGCAGTTCAGCTAGCGGGACGGAGACCCAGTACTTC
CASSSASGTETQYF
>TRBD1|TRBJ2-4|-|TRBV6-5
TGTGCCGCCAGACAGGGGGATAAAGAGCAGTACTTC
CAARQGDKEQYF
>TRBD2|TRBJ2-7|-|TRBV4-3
TGCGCCAGCAGCCAAGATCCCCTGGGACTAGCATACGAGCAGTACTTC
CASSQDPLGLAYEQYF
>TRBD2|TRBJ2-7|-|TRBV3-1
TGTGCCAGCAGCCAAGATATGGGACTAGTAAACGAGCAGTACTTC
CASSQDMGLVNEQYF
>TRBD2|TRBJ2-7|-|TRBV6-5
TGTGCCAGCAGTCAGGGACTACCTGGGATTAATGAGCAGTACTTC
CASSQGLPGINEQYF
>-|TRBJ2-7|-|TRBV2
TGTGCCAGCAGGGACTTATATTACGAGCAGTACTTC
CASRDLYYEQYF
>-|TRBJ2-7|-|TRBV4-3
TGCGCCAGCAGCCAAGATCTGTATAGTCTGACCTACGAGCAGTACTTC
CASSQDLYSLTYEQYF
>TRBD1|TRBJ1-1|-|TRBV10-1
TGCGCCAGCAGTTCCGGGACAGGGCCGAACACTGAAGCTTTCTTT
CASSSGTGPNTEAFF
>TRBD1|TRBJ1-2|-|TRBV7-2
TGTGCCAGCAGCGAAAACCAAGGGACAGTCAACTATGGCTACACCTTC
CASSENQGTVNYGYTF
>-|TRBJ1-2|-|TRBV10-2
TGCGCCAGCAGTGTCAGGCGCTCCAGCGATGGCTACACCTTC
CASSVRRSSDGYTF
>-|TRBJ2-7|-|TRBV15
TGTGCCACCAGCAGAGTGCTGAACTACGAGCAGTACTTC
CATSRVLNYEQYF
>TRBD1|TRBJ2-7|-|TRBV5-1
TGCGCCAGCAGCTGGGACAGGGGGACCTACGAGCAGTACTTC
CASSWDRGTYEQYF
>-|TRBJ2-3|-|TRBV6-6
TGTGCCAGCAGTTACTCGAATTTCGCAGATACGCAGTATTTT
CASSYSNFADTQYF
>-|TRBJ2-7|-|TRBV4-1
TGCGCCAGCAGCCGACCCGCAGGAGCAGACCCATCCTACGAGCAGTACTTC
CASSRPAGADPSYEQYF
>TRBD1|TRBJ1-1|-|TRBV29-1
TGCAGCGTTGAGCGACAGGGCGACACTGAAGCTTTCTTT
CSVERQGDTEAFF
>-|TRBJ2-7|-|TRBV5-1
TGCGCCAGCAGCTTGGCCGTGGCAGGAGCTAATCCAACCTACGAGCAGTACTTC
CASSLAVAGANPTYEQYF
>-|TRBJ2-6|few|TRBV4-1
TGCGCCAGCAGTGGCGGGATTGTGGCCAACGTCCTGACTTTC
CASSGGIVANVLTF
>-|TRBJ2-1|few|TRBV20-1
TGCAGTGCTAGAGAGGACAGCTACAATGAGCAGTTCTTC
CSAREDSYNEQFF
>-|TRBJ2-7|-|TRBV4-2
TGTGCCAGCAGCCAATCCCAGGGAATCTTTTACGAGCAGTACTTC
CASSQSQGIFYEQYF
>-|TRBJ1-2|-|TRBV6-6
TGTGCCAGCAGTTACTCCGGCACAGCGGGCTACACCTTC
CASSYSGTAGYTF
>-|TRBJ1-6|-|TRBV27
TGTGCCAGCACGACGACAGGAGGAAATTCACCCCTCCACTTT
CASTTTGGNSPLHF
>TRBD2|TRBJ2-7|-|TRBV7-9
TGTGCCAGCAGCATCCCTAGCGGGGACTACGAGCAGTACTTC
CASSIPSGDYEQYF
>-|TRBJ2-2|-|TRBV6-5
TGTGCCAGCAGTTCCCCACGGCCTTCGGGCCAACCCGGGGAGCTGTTTTTT
CASSSPRPSGQPGELFF
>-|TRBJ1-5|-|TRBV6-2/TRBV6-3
TGTGCCAGCAGTACGAGGATTTACAGGGAAGGTCAGCCCCAGCATTTT
CASSTRIYREGQPQHF
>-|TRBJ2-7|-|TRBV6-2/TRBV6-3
TGTGCCAGCAGTTACTCCGACGGACTGGGCTCCTACGAGCAGTACTTC
CASSYSDGLGSYEQYF
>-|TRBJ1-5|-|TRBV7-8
TGTGCCAGCAGCGCAGACAGGAGTAGCAATCAGCCCCAGCATTTT
CASSADRSSNQPQHF
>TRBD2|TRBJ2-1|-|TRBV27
TGTGCCAGCAGTTTAGGACTAGCGGGAGGTCTAGGGCTATGTGAGCAGTTCTTC
CASSLGLAGGLGLCEQFF
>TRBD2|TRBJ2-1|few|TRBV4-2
TGTGCCAGCCTTTCTCAAGCGGGAGGGAACAATGAGCAGTTCTTC
CASLSQAGGNNEQFF
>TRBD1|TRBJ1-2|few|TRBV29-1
TGCAGCGCTGGCGAGGGGGCAGTCTATGGCTACACCTTC
CSAGEGAVYGYTF
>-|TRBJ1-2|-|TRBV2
TGTGCCAGAACGTCCGGGACCACCGGAGGGGGCTACACCTTC
CARTSGTTGGGYTF
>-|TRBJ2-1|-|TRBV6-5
TGTGCCAGCAGGCCTCACGGGTACAATGAGCAGTTCTTC
CASRPHGYNEQFF
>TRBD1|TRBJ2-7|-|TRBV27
TGTGCCAGCAGTCTCCGACAGGGGACGGTTCCCTACGAGCAGTACTTC
CASSLRQGTVPYEQYF
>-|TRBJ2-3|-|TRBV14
TGTGCCAGCAGTTTCTCCCCGGGCACAGATACGCAGTATTTT
CASSFSPGTDTQYF
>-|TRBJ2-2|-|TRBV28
TGTGCCAGCAGTCCCTCGGGGACGGGGAACACCGGGGAGCTGTTTTTT
CASSPSGTGNTGELFF
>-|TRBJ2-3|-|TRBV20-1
TGCAGTGCTAGAACCGGGCAGGATACGCAGTATTTT
CSARTGQDTQYF
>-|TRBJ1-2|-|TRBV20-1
TGCAGTGCTCCCTTGCCCGGGCCCCTGCACGGCTACACCTTC
CSAPLPGPLHGYTF
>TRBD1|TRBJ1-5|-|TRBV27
TGTGCCAGCAGTTTATCAGAGACAGGGGGCAATCAGCCCCAGCATTTT
CASSLSETGGNQPQHF
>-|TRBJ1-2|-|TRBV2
TGTGCCAGCAGTGACGCCAGGACCGATGGCTACACCTTC
CASSDARTDGYTF
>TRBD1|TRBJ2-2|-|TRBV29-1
TGCAGCGCGAGGGGACAGCCGAAGGGAACCGGGGAGCTGTTTTTT
CSARGQPKGTGELFF
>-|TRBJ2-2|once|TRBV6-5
TGTGCCAGCAGCCCTGGGACTTTTCCCGGGGAGCTGTTTTTT
CASSPGTFPGELFF
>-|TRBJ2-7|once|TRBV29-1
TGCAGCGTTGGCCGGCCCTCCGGCGAGCAGTACTTC
CSVGRPSGEQYF
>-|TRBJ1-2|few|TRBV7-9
TGTGCCAGCAGCTTAGGACTGGCTGGCTACACCTTC
CASSLGLAGYTF
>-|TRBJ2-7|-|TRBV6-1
TGTGCCAGCGATCAGCGTCCCTCCTACGAGCAGTACTTC
CASDQRPSYEQYF
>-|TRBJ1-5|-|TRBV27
TGTGCCAGCAGTTCCGCGTCTTCGGGGCCGCAGCCCCAGCATTTT
CASSSASSGPQPQHF
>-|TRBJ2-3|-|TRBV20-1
TGCAGTGCTAGCCGACTAGTAGCTACGCAGTATTTT
CSASRLVATQYF
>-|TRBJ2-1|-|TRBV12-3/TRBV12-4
TGTGCCAGCAGTTCTCTAGCCGATACCTACAATGAGCAGTTCTTC
CASSSLADTYNEQFF
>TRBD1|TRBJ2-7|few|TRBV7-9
TGTGCCAGCAGCCCCTCCGGGACAGGGTTAACCTACGAGCAGTACTTC
CASSPSGTGLTYEQYF
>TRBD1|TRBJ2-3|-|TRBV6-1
TGTGCCAGCAGTGAAGCCCTAAACAGGGGTGGCACAGATACGCAGTATTTT
CASSEALNRGGTDTQYF